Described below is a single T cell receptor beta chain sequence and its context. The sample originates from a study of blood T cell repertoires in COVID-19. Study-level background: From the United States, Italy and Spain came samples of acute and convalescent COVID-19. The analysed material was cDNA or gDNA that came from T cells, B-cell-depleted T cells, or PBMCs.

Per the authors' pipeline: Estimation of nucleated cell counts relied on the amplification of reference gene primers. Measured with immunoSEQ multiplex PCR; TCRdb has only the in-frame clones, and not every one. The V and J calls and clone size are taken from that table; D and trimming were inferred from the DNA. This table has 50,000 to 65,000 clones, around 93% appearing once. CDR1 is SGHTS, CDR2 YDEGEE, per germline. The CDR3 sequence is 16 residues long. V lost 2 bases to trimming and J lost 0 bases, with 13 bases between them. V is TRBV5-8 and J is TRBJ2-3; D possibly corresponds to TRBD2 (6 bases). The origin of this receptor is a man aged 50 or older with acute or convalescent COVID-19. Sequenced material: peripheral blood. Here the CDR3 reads CASSFFPGTSTDTQYF. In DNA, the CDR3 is TGTGCCAGCAGCTTTTTCCCCGGGACTAGCACAGATACGCAGTATTTT.